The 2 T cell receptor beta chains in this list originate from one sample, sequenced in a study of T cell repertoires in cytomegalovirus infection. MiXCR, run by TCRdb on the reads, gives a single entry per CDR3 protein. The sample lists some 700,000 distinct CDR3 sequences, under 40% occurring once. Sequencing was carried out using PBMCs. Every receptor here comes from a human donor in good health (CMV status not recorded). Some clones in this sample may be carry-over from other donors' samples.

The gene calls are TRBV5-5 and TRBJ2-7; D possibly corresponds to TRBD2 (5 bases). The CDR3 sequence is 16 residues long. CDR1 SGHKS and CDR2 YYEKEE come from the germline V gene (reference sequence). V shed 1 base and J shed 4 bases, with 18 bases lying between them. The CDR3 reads CASSLSGATAVYEQYF. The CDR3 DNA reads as TGTGCCAGCAGCTTGAGCGGTGCGACCGCTGTATACGAGCAGTACTTC.

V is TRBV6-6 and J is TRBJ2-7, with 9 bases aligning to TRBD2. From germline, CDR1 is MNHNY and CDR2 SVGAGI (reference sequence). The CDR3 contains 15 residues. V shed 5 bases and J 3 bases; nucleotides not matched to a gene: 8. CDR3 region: CASSDPLAGFYEQYF. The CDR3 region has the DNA TGTGCCAGCAGTGACCCGCTAGCGGGGTTCTACGAGCAGTACTTC.